A selection of T cell receptor beta chains follows, all from one sample in a study of beta chain features in type 1 diabetes. This table comes from immunoSEQ multiplex PCR, and its TCRdb copy is limited to in-frame clones, with some not included. The sample holds nearly 350,000 clones; roughly 9% are singletons and the top ten take 0.9% to 1.1%. Sequenced material: central memory CD4+ T cells from blood. The source of these receptors is a man aged 25-40 years with type 1 diabetes. CDR3s include the opening cysteine and the closing phenylalanine or tryptophan. A D gene is named only where the DNA matches it firmly.

v_gene	len	d_gene	CDR3aa
TRBV4-3	15	-	CASSQGSGIQETQYF
TRBV7-2	14	-	CASSSWSDSTEAFF
TRBV7-9	12	-	CASSFNQNIQYF
TRBV11-2	15	-	CASSKHPEAYNEQFF
TRBV18	13	-	CASSPRIQETQYF
TRBV6-1	15	-	CASRDQDGRGYEQYF
TRBV2	16	-	CASKGSGSSSGNTIYF
TRBV7-9	16	TRBD2	CASSLGSGGIGETQYF
TRBV5-4	13	-	CASSLEQNTEAFF
TRBV11-3	15	-	CASSLGWGAPDTQYF
TRBV6-5	15	TRBD1	CASSYSQDRVRGYTF